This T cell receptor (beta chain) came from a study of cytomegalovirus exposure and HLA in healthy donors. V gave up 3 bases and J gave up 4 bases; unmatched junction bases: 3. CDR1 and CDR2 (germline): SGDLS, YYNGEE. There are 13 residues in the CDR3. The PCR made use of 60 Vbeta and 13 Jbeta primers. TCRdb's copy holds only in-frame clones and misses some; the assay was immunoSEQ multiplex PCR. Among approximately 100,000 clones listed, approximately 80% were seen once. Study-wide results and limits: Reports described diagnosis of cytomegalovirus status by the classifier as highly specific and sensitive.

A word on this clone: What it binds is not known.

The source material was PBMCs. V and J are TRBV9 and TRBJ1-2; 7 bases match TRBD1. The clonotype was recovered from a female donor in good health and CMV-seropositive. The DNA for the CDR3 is TGTGCCAGCAGCGCGGACAGGCCCTATGGCTACACCTTC. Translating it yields CASSADRPYGYTF.